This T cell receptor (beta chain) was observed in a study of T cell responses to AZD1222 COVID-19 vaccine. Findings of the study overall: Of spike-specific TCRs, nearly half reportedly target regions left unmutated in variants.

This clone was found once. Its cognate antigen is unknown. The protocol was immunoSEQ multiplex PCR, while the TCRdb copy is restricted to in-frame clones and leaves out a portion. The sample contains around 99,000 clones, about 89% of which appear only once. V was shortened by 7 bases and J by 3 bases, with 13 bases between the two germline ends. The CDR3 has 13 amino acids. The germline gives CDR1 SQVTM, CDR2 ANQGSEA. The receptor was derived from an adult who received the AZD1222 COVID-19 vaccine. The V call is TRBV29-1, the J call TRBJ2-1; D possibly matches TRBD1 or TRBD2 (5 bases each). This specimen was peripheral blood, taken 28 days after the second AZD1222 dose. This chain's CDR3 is CSAGARVYNEQFF. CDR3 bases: TGCAGCGCTGGGGCGAGGGTCTACAATGAGCAGTTCTTC.